The 12 T cell receptor beta chains below were found in one sample sequenced in a study of blood T cell repertoires in COVID-19. Clones were read by immunoSEQ multiplex PCR, and TCRdb kept only the in-frame ones, dropping some. Among around 200,000 clones, 87% were seen once, and the ten largest hold 0.88%. The sample comprised peripheral blood. The receptors derive from a woman under 30 who had recovered from COVID-19.

The rearrangement joins TRBV18 to TRBJ1-1, with 9 bases fitting TRBD1. V was pared by 7 bases and J by 0 bases, with 6 bases of the junction left unmatched. Germline assignment: CDR1 KGHSH and CDR2 LQKENI. The length of the CDR3 is 15 residues. CDR3 amino acids: CASCNGTGMNTEAFF. CDR3 nucleotide sequence: TGTGCCAGCTGTAACGGGACAGGGATGAACACTGAAGCTTTCTTT. The entire variable domain, with the rest obtained from reference TRBV18 and TRBJ1-1, is as follows: NAGVMQNPRHLVRRRGQEARLRCSPMKGHSHVYWYRQLPEEGLKFMVYLQKENIIDESGMPKERFSAEFPKEGPSILRIQQVVRGDSAAYFCASCNGTGMNTEAFFGQGTRLTVV.

The rearrangement uses TRBV7-9 and TRBJ2-5; tentative D call: TRBD2 (6 bases). Trimming removed 2 bases from V and 5 bases from J, with 9 bases in between. In germline, CDR1 is SEHNR, CDR2 FQNEAQ (reference sequence). The CDR3 length is 13 residues. As DNA, the CDR3 is TGTGCCAGCAGCTTAACGGGGGACGAGACCCAGTACTTC. This translates into CASSLTGDETQYF.

The V call is TRBV7-3, the J call TRBJ2-5, with TRBD1 matching over 11 bases. V shed 5 bases and J 5 bases; nucleotides not matched to a gene: 10. Germline values: CDR1 SGHTA, CDR2 FQGTGA. This CDR3 region has 16 residues. The CDR3 reads CASSPGTGGGRETQYF. CDR3 DNA sequence: TGTGCCAGCAGCCCCGGGACAGGGGGAGGTCGGGAGACCCAGTACTTC.

This chain joins TRBV11-2 and TRBJ2-4, with TRBD2 matching 14 bases. After removal of 1 base from V and 2 bases from J, the junction contained 7 bases not matched to a gene. CDR3 length equals 19 residues. Per germline, CDR1 SGHAT and CDR2 FQNNGV. The CDR3 bases are TGTGCCAGCAGCTTAGGCCCGGGACTAGCGGGAGAACCCAAAAACATTCAGTACTTC. Translating gives CASSLGPGLAGEPKNIQYF. The entire variable domain, with the rest obtained from reference TRBV11-2 and TRBJ2-4, is as follows: EAGVAQSPRYKIIEKRQSVAFWCNPISGHATLYWYQQILGQGPKLLIQFQNNGVVDDSQLPKDRFSAERLKGVDSTLKIQPAKLEDSAVYLCASSLGPGLAGEPKNIQYFGAGTRLSVL.

The rearrangement links TRBV7-2 to TRBJ1-2, with D maybe TRBD1 (5 bases). Trimming took 2 bases from V and 2 from J, leaving 6 bases between them. The CDR3 length is 13 residues. CDR1 and CDR2 from the germline V gene are SGHTA and FQGNSA. The CDR3 DNA reads TGTGCCAGCAGCTTAAGGGGAAACTATGGCTACACCTTC. Its protein product is CASSLRGNYGYTF.

V is TRBV5-1 and J is TRBJ1-4; perhaps TRBD1 as D (6 bases). Trimming pared 0 bases from V and 7 bases from J, leaving 10 bases between. The CDR3 covers 14 residues. Germline CDR1 SGHRS, CDR2 YFSETQ. The CDR3 loop reads CASSLDREGEKLFF. Written as DNA, the CDR3 is TGCGCCAGCAGCTTGGACAGGGAGGGTGAAAAACTGTTTTTT.

The chain is built from TRBV7-2 and TRBJ2-3; no definite D call. V was trimmed by 0 bases and J by 9 bases, leaving 13 bases between them. The CDR3 totals 14 residues. The germline gives CDR1 SGHTA, CDR2 FQGNSA. The CDR3 sequence is CASSLASLRGTQYF. The CDR3 region has the DNA TGTGCCAGCAGCTTAGCCTCTCTGAGAGGAACGCAGTATTTT. Full variable domain (rest looked up from reference TRBV7-2 and TRBJ2-3): GAGVSQSPSNKVTEKGKDVELRCDPISGHTALYWYRQSLGQGLEFLIYFQGNSAPDKSGLPSDRFSAERTGGSVSTLTIQRTQQEDSAVYLCASSLASLRGTQYFGPGTRLTVL.

The table lists this clone with a count of one. The chain recombines TRBV4-3 with TRBJ1-1; the D gene is possibly TRBD1 (6 bases). The CDR3 totals 15 residues. V was pared by 3 bases and J by 6 bases, with 17 bases between. The germline CDR1 and CDR2 sequences are LGHNA and YSLEER. CDR3 DNA sequence: TGCGCCAGCAGCCAGGGCTACAGGGTTGAGCCTGAAGCTTTCTTT. It yields the protein CASSQGYRVEPEAFF.

The chain couples TRBV20-1 to TRBJ1-6; 7 bases map to TRBD1. V was clipped by 3 bases and J by 7 bases; unmatched bases: 12. From germline, CDR1 is DFQATT and CDR2 SNEGSKA (reference sequence). The CDR3 sequence is 16 residues long. As DNA, the CDR3 is TGCAGTGCTAGTAGCTTCGACAGGGCTAACAATTCACCCCTCCACTTT. Residues: CSASSFDRANNSPLHF.

V usage is TRBV9 and J usage is TRBJ2-1; 8 bases map to TRBD1. The J segment lost 0 bases and the V segment lost 2 bases, leaving 7 bases of the junction unmatched. Looked up from germline, CDR1 is SGDLS and CDR2 is YYNGEE. This CDR3 comprises 17 residues. The CDR3 bases are TGTGCCAGCAGCGTGACCCCGGGACAGGCCTCCTACAATGAGCAGTTCTTC. Amino acid sequence: CASSVTPGQASYNEQFF.

The rearrangement links TRBV9 to TRBJ2-3; TRBD2 matches 15 bases. Germline V CDR1 and CDR2: SGDLS, YYNGEE. This CDR3 contains 17 residues. Trimming at V came to 4 bases and at J to 4 bases, leaving 7 bases not matched to a gene. The CDR3 sequence is CASSTRTSGGAADTQYF. The DNA of the CDR3 is TGTGCCAGCAGCACCCGGACTAGCGGGGGGGCCGCAGATACGCAGTATTTT.

The chain recombines TRBV3-1 (or the pseudogene TRBV3-2) with TRBJ1-5, with TRBD1 matching 10 bases. Germline lookup yields CDR1 LGHDT and CDR2 YNNKEL (reference sequence). The CDR3 is 15 amino acids. V was pared by 4 bases and J by 5 bases, with 5 bases of the junction left unmatched. CDR3 in amino acids: CASSRTGTGDQPQHF. DNA for the CDR3: TGTGCCAGCAGCCGGACCGGGACAGGGGATCAGCCCCAGCATTTT.